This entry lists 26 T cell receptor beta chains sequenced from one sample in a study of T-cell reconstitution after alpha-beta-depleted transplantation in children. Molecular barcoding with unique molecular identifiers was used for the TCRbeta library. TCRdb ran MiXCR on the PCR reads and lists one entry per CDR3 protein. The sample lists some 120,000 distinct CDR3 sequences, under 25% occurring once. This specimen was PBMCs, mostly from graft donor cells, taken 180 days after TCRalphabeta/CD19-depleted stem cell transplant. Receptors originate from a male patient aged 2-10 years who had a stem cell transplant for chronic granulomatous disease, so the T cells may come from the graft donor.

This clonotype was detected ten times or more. CDR3 region: CASTQTGELFF. The CDR3 coding sequence is TGTGCCAGCACCCAAACCGGGGAGCTGTTTTTT. The V gene is TRBV7-9, the J gene TRBJ2-2; D unresolved. Looked up from germline, CDR1 is SEHNR and CDR2 is FQNEAQ (reference sequence). Trimming left V 7 bases short and J 5 bases short, with 5 bases between. This CDR3 has 11 amino acids.

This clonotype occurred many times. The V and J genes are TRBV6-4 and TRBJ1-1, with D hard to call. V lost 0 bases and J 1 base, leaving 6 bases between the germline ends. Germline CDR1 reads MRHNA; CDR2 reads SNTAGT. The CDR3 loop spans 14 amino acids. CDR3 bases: TGTGCCAGCAGTGACTCACTCAGGAACACTGAAGCTTTCTTT. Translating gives CASSDSLRNTEAFF.

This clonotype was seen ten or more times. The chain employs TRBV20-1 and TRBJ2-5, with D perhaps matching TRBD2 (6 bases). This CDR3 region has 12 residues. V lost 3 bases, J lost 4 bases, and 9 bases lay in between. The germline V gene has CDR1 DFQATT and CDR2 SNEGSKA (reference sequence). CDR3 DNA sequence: TGCAGTGCTAGGGGTAGCGGAGAGACCCAGTACTTC. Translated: CSARGSGETQYF.

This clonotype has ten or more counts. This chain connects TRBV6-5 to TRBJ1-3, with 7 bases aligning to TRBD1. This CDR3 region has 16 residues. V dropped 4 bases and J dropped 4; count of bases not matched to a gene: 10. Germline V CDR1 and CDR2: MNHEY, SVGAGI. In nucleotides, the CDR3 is TGTGCCAGCAGTTTAGAAGGGACAGTATCAGGAAACACCATATATTTT. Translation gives CASSLEGTVSGNTIYF.

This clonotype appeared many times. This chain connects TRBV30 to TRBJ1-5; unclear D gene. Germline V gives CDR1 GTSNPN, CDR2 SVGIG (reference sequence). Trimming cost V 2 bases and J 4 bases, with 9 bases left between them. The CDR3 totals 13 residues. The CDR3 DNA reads TGTGCCTGGAGTATGGAGATTAATCAGCCCCAGCATTTT. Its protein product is CAWSMEINQPQHF.

The CDR3 sequence is CASSEGTDYEQYF. Written as DNA, the CDR3 is TGTGCCAGCAGCGAGGGGACGGACTACGAGCAGTACTTC. The chain joins TRBV7-9 to TRBJ2-7, with D perhaps given as TRBD1 or TRBD2 (5 bases each). Germline assignment: CDR1 SEHNR and CDR2 FQNEAQ (reference sequence). The CDR3 is 13 residues long. The ends were cut back, 5 bases at V and 3 bases at J, with 11 bases in the middle. Supplemented by reference TRBV7-9 and TRBJ2-7, the full variable domain reads DTGVSQNPRHKITKRGQNVTFRCDPISEHNRLYWYRQTLGQGPEFLTYFQNEAQLEKSRLLSDRFSAERPKGSFSTLEIQRTEQGDSAMYLCASSEGTDYEQYFGPGTRLTVT.

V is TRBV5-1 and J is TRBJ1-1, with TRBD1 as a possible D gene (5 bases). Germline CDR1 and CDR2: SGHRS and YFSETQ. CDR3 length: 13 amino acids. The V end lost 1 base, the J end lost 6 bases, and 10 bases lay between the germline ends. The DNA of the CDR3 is TGCGCCAGCAGCTTGCAGGGTACGTCTGAAGCTTTCTTT. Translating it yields CASSLQGTSEAFF. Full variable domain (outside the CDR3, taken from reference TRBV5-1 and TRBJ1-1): KAGVTQTPRYLIKTRGQQVTLSCSPISGHRSVSWYQQTPGQGLQFLFEYFSETQRNKGNFPGRFSGRQFSNSRSEMNVSTLELGDSALYLCASSLQGTSEAFFGQGTRLTVV.

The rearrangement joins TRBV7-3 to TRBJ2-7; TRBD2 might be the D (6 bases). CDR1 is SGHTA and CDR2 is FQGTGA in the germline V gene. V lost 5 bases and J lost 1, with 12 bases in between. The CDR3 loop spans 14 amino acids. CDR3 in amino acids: CASSPTSKSYEQYF. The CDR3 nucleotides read TGTGCCAGCAGCCCTACTAGCAAATCCTACGAGCAGTACTTC. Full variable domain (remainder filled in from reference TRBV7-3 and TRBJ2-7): GAGVSQTPSNKVTEKGKYVELRCDPISGHTALYWYRQSLGQGPEFLIYFQGTGAADDSGLPNDRFFAVRPEGSVSTLKIQRTERGDSAVYLCASSPTSKSYEQYFGPGTRLTVT.

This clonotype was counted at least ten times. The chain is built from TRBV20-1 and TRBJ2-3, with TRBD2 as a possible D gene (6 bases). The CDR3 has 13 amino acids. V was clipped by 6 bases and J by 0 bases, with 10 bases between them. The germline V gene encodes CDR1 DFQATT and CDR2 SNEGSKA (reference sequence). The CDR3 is CSALSGSTDTQYF. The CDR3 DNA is TGCAGTGCCTTGAGCGGGAGCACAGATACGCAGTATTTT.

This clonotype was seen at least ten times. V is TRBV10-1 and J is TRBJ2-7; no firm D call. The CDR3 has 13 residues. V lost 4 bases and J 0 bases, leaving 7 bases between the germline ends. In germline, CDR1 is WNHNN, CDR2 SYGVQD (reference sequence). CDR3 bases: TGCGCCAGCAGTGCGGAGCCCTCCTACGAGCAGTACTTC. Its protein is CASSAEPSYEQYF.

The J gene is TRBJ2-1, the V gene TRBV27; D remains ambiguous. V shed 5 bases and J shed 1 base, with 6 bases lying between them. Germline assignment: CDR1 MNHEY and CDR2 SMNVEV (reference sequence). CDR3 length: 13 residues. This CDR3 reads CASSPRSYNEQFF. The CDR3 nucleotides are TGTGCCAGCAGTCCCCGGTCCTACAATGAGCAGTTCTTC.

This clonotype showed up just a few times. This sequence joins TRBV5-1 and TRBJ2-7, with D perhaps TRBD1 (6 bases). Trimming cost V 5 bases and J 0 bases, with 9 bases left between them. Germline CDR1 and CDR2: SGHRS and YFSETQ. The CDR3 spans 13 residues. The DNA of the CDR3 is TGCGCCAGCAGTAGGGACATCTCCTACGAGCAGTACTTC. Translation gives CASSRDISYEQYF.

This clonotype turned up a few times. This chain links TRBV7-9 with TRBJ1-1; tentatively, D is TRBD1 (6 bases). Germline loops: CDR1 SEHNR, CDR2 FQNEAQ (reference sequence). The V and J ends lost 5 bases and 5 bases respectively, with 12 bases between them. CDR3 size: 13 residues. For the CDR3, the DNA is TGTGCCAGCAGCCTCAGGGGTGAGACTGAAGCTTTCTTT. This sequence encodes CASSLRGETEAFF.

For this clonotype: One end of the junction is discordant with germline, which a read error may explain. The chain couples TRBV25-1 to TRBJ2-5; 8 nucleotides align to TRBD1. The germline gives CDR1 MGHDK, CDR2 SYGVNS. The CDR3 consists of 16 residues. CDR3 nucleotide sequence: TGTGCCAGCAGTGAAGACGCGACAGGGGTCCAAAAGACCCAGTACTTC. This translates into CASSEDATGVQKTQYF.

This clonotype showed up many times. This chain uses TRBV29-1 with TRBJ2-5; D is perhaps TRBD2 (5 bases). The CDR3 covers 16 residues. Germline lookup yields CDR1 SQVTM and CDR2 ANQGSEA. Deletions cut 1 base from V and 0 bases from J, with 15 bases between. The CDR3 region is CSVEGPERKYQETQYF. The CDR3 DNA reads TGCAGCGTTGAAGGTCCTGAGCGGAAGTACCAAGAGACCCAGTACTTC.

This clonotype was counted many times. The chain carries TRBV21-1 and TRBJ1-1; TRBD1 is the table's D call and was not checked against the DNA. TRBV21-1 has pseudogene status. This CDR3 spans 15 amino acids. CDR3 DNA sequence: TGTGCCAGCAGCTTCCAGGGGGCACGGCGCACTGAAGCTTTCTTT. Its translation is CASSFQGARRTEAFF.

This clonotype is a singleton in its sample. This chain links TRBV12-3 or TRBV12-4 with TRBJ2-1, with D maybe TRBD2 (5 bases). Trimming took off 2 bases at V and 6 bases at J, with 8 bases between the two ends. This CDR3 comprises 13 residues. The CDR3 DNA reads TGTGCCAGCAGTTTATGGCTAGCCAATGAGCAGTTCTTC. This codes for CASSLWLANEQFF.

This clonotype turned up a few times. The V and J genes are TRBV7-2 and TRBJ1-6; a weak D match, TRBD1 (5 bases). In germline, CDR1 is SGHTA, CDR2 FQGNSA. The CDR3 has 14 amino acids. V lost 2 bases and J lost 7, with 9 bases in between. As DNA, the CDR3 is TGTGCCAGCAGCTTATCCGGGGGGAATTCACCCCTCCACTTT. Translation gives CASSLSGGNSPLHF. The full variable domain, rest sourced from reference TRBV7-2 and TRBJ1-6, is GAGVSQSPSNKVTEKGKDVELRCDPISGHTALYWYRQSLGQGLEFLIYFQGNSAPDKSGLPSDRFSAERTGGSVSTLTIQRTQQEDSAVYLCASSLSGGNSPLHFGNGTRLTVT.

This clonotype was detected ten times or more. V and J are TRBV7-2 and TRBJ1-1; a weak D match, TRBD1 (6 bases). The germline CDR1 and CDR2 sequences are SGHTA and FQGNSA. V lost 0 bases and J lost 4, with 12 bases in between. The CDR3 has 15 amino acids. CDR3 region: CASSLALRGTTEAFF. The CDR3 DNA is TGTGCCAGCAGCTTAGCGTTGAGGGGGACCACTGAAGCTTTCTTT.

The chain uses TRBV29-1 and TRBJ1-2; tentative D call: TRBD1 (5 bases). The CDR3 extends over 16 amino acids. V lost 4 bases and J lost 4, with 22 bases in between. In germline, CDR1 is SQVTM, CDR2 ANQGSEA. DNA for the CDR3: TGCAGCGTTGCCCGAGATTCCAAGGGGAGGACCTATGGCTACACCTTC. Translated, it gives CSVARDSKGRTYGYTF.

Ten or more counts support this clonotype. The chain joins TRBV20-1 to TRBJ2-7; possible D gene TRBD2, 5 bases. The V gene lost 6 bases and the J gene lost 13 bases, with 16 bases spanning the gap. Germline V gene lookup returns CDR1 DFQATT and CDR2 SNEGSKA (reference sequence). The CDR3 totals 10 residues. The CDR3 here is CSAAPEGRYF. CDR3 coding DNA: TGCAGTGCCGCCCCTGAGGGCCGTTACTTC.

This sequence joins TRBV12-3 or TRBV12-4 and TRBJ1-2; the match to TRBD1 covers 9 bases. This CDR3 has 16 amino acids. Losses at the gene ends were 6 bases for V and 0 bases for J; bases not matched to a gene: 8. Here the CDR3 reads CASRKTGGEANYGYTF. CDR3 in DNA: TGTGCCAGCAGGAAAACAGGGGGCGAAGCTAACTATGGCTACACCTTC.

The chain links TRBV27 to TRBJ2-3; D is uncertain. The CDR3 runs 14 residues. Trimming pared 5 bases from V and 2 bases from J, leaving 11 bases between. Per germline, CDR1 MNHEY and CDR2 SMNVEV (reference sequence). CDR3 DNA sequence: TGTGCCAGCAGTAACCGACGATACACAGATACGCAGTATTTT. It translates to CASSNRRYTDTQYF.

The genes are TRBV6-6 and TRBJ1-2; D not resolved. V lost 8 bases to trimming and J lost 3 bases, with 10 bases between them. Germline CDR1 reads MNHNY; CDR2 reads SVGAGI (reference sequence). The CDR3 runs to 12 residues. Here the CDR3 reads CASGWGHYGYTF. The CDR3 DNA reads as TGTGCCAGCGGGTGGGGTCACTATGGCTACACCTTC.

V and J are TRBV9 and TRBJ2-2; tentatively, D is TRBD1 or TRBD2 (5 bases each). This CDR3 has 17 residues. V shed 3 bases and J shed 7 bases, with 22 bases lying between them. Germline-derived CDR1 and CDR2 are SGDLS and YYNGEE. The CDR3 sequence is CASSGLGTLLKGGELFF. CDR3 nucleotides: TGTGCCAGCAGCGGATTAGGGACCTTGCTAAAGGGCGGGGAGCTGTTTTTT.

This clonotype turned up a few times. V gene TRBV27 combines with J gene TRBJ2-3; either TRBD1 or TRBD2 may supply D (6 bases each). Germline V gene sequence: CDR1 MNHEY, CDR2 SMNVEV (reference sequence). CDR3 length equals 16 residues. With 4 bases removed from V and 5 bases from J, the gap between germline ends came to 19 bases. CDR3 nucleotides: TGTGCCAGCAGTTCAGCCTGGGGGGCTTTAGGAGATACGCAGTATTTT. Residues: CASSSAWGALGDTQYF.